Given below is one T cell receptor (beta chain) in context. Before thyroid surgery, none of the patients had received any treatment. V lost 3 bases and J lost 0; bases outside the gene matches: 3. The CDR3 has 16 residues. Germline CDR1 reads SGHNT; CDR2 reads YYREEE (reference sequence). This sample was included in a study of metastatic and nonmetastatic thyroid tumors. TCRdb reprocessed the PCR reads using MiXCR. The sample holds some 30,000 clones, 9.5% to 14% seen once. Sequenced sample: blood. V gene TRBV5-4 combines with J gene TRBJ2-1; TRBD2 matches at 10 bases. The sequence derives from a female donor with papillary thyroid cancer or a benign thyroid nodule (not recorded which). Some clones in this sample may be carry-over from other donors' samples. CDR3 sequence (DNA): TGTGCCAGCAGCTCTAGCGGGAGCCGCTCCTACAATGAGCAGTTCTTC. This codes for CASSSSGSRSYNEQFF. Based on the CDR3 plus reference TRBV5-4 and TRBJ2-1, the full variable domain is ETGVTQSPTHLIKTRGQQVTLRCSSQSGHNTVSWYQQALGQGPQFIFQYYREEENGRGNFPPRFSGLQFPNYSSELNVNALELDDSALYLCASSSSGSRSYNEQFFGPGTRLTVL.